What follows are 18 T cell receptor beta chains derived from one specimen sequenced in a study of T-cell memory formation after mild COVID-19. MiXCR, applied by TCRdb to the 5' RACE reads, yields one record per CDR3 protein. This sample carries almost 45,000 distinct CDR3 sequences, around 6.3% of them seen once, and the ten largest clones take roughly 0.79%. Sequencing was carried out using PBMCs or a T cell subset sorted from them (not recorded which). The receptor set was obtained from an adult who had mild COVID-19 (a few samples of this study predate the infection). Cell type and time point are not known.

This clonotype is medium-sized by share. The chain is built from TRBV10-3 and TRBJ2-6; a weak D match, TRBD1 (5 bases). From germline, CDR1 is ENHRY and CDR2 SYGVKD. The CDR3 extends over 15 amino acids. V lost 10 bases, J lost 0 bases, and 13 bases lay in between. The CDR3 sequence is CATAPQGSGANVLTF. The DNA of the CDR3 is TGTGCCACCGCACCCCAGGGCTCTGGGGCCAACGTCCTGACTTTC.

This clonotype was counted many times. The J gene is TRBJ2-7, the V gene TRBV12-3 or TRBV12-4; D not certain. The CDR3 consists of 11 residues. The ends were cut back, 2 bases at V and 3 bases at J, with 2 bases in the middle. The CDR3 is CASSLNYEQYF. The CDR3, as DNA: TGTGCCAGCAGTTTAAACTACGAGCAGTACTTC.

As to this clonotype: Since a much larger clone is just one base distant, this may be a read error. The rearrangement uses TRBV18 and TRBJ2-3, with 7 positions matching TRBD2. V trimming: 5 bases; J trimming: 1 base; junction bases outside the gene matches: 12. The CDR3 loop spans 17 amino acids. Germline values: CDR1 KGHSH, CDR2 LQKENI. CDR3 region: CASSSQSRLAGTDTQYF. The CDR3 DNA reads TGTGCCAGCTCATCCCAGAGTCGGCTAGCGGGCACAGATACGCAGTATTTT.

The rearrangement uses TRBV4-2 and TRBJ2-1, with TRBD1 as a possible D gene (5 bases). Per germline, CDR1 LGHNA and CDR2 YNFKEQ. V was cut by 5 bases and J by 0 bases, with 17 bases left in between. The length of the CDR3 is 17 residues. The CDR3 DNA reads TGTGCCAGCAGCGTCTCAGGGTATAGGAGCTCCTACAATGAGCAGTTCTTC. It is translated as CASSVSGYRSSYNEQFF.

This clonotype was found a few times. The rearrangement links TRBV2 to TRBJ1-4, with a weak D call TRBD1 (6 bases). With 6 bases removed from V and 3 bases from J, the gap between germline ends came to 11 bases. Germline CDR1 reads SNHLY; CDR2 reads FYNNEI. CDR3 size: 14 residues. This chain's CDR3 is CASREDSSNEKLFF. CDR3 sequence (DNA): TGTGCCAGCAGGGAGGACAGCTCTAATGAAAAACTGTTTTTT.

The rearrangement joins TRBV6-1 to TRBJ1-5, with D hard to call. Trimming shortened V by 2 bases and J by 2 bases, and 7 bases separated the two germline ends. This CDR3 contains 14 residues. The germline V gene encodes CDR1 MNHNS and CDR2 SASEGT. The CDR3 loop reads CASSESRGNQPQHF. The DNA for the CDR3 is TGTGCCAGCAGTGAATCTCGTGGCAATCAGCCCCAGCATTTT.

CDR3 in amino acids: CASMRIRLADQETQYF. In DNA, the CDR3 is TGTGCCAGCATGAGGATCCGGCTAGCGGATCAAGAGACCCAGTACTTC. The genes are TRBV6-2 or TRBV6-3 and TRBJ2-5, with 7 bases fitting TRBD2. This CDR3 contains 16 residues. Trimming removed 7 bases from V and 2 bases from J; junction bases left unmatched: 13. The V gene's germline CDR1 is MNHEY and CDR2 SVGEGT.

Ten or more counts support this clonotype. CDR3 in DNA: TGTGCCAGCAGTGTGAATGGGGGCACAGATACGCAGTATTTT. Translated, it gives CASSVNGGTDTQYF. J is TRBJ2-3 and V is TRBV2, with no clear D. V was cut by 4 bases and J by 1 base, with 9 bases left in between. Germline V lookup: CDR1 SNHLY, CDR2 FYNNEI. This CDR3 is built from 14 residues.

This clonotype has a count of ten or more. This chain links TRBV5-1 with TRBJ1-1; a weak D match, TRBD1 (6 bases). The germline gives CDR1 SGHRS, CDR2 YFSETQ. The V and J ends lost 0 bases and 6 bases respectively, with 12 bases between them. This CDR3 is built from 14 residues. DNA for the CDR3: TGCGCCAGCAGCTTGGAAACAGGGTGGGCTGAAGCTTTCTTT. Residues: CASSLETGWAEAFF.

The V gene is TRBV7-8, the J gene TRBJ1-1; unclear D gene. The CDR3 totals 14 residues. Trimming removed 1 base at V and 1 base at J, with 7 bases between. CDR1 and CDR2 from the germline V gene are SGHVS and FQNEAQ. In DNA form, the CDR3 reads TGTGCCAGCAGCTTAGTTGTCCCGAACACTGAAGCTTTCTTT. It codes for CASSLVVPNTEAFF.

This clonotype was recorded many times. This chain joins TRBV4-2 and TRBJ1-2; D remains ambiguous. V was shortened by 3 bases and J by 3 bases, with 11 bases between the two germline ends. Germline assignment: CDR1 LGHNA and CDR2 YNFKEQ. The CDR3 runs to 14 residues. The CDR3: CASSQQRGDYGYTF. DNA of the CDR3: TGTGCCAGCAGCCAGCAACGGGGAGACTATGGCTACACCTTC.

In its sample, this clonotype was seen a few times. V gene TRBV6-2 or TRBV6-3 combines with J gene TRBJ1-1; no reliable D call. The CDR3 extends over 12 amino acids. In germline, CDR1 is MNHEY, CDR2 SVGEGT. Trimming cost V 3 bases and J 4 bases, with 6 bases left between them. The CDR3 spells CASSYLTTEAFF. The DNA of the CDR3 is TGTGCCAGCAGTTATCTTACCACTGAAGCTTTCTTT.

This chain connects TRBV7-2 to TRBJ2-5; 7 bases match TRBD2. J was trimmed by 4 bases and V by 4 bases; bases with no gene match: 12. Germline CDR1 and CDR2: SGHTA and FQGNSA. This CDR3 spans 16 amino acids. The CDR3 coding sequence is TGTGCCAGCAGCTCCCAATCAGCGGGACGATCAGAGACCCAGTACTTC. Amino acid sequence: CASSSQSAGRSETQYF.

This clonotype showed up many times. The chain is built from TRBV27 and TRBJ1-2, with unresolved D. This CDR3 has 13 residues. V was clipped by 6 bases and J by 8 bases, with 16 bases between them. Germline CDR1 MNHEY, CDR2 SMNVEV (reference sequence). CDR3 region: CASSLTKGAGYTF. The CDR3 DNA sequence: TGTGCCAGCAGCCTGACGAAGGGTGCAGGCTACACCTTC.

This clonotype was counted ten times or more. The V gene is TRBV9, the J gene TRBJ1-1; unclear D gene. Per germline, CDR1 SGDLS and CDR2 YYNGEE. This CDR3 is built from 13 residues. Between the trimmed V and J ends, which lost 4 bases and 0 bases, there was a span of 7 bases. DNA for the CDR3: TGTGCCAGCAGCAAAACAGTGAACACTGAAGCTTTCTTT. It codes for CASSKTVNTEAFF. The full variable domain, completed using reference TRBV9 and TRBJ1-1, is DSGVTQTPKHLITATGQRVTLRCSPRSGDLSVYWYQQSLDQGLQFLIQYYNGEERAKGNILERFSAQQFPDLHSELNLSSLELGDSALYFCASSKTVNTEAFFGQGTRLTVV.

This clonotype was seen ten or more times. The rearrangement links TRBV6-2 or TRBV6-3 to TRBJ2-3, with TRBD1 matching over 8 bases. The V segment lost 5 bases and the J segment 3 bases; nucleotides outside the gene matches: 7. CDR3 size: 15 residues. The germline V gene has CDR1 MNHEY and CDR2 SVGEGT. The CDR3, as DNA: TGTGCCAGCAGTCGGACAGGGTGGTGGACAGATACGCAGTATTTT. It translates to CASSRTGWWTDTQYF.

The chain has TRBV27 and TRBJ2-3; 9 bases line up with TRBD2. The CDR3 is 17 amino acids. Losses at the gene ends were 2 bases for V and 4 bases for J; bases not matched to a gene: 10. From germline, CDR1 is MNHEY and CDR2 SMNVEV (reference sequence). CDR3 nucleotides: TGTGCCAGCAGTTTAACGGTTAGCGGGAGCTGGGCAGATACGCAGTATTTT. It specifies CASSLTVSGSWADTQYF.

This clonotype was detected many times. The CDR3 DNA is TGTGCCAGCAGCCAAGAAGACCGGACTACTTCCTACAATGAGCAGTTCTTC. Translating it yields CASSQEDRTTSYNEQFF. The chain couples TRBV4-2 to TRBJ2-1, with D possibly TRBD2 on 6 matching bases. Trimming took 0 bases from V and 1 from J, leaving 13 bases between them. In germline, CDR1 is LGHNA, CDR2 YNFKEQ. CDR3 size: 17 residues.